The 30 T cell receptor beta chains in this list originate from one sample, sequenced in a study of blood T cell repertoires in COVID-19 (dated by TCRdb to 2020 to 2022). Library preparation was by the immunoSEQ multiplex PCR assay. The table was pulled from immuneACCESS by TCRdb, which kept in-frame rearrangements only. Such tables lose some clones; where checked, under half of the loss comes from unresolved V genes, and the rest has no known cause. The sample yields some 180,000 clones; about 88% were counted once. The top ten hold about 26% of the sample. Sample: PBMCs or T cells enriched from blood (not recorded which). All receptors derive from a woman between 35 and 50 years old in a cohort exposed to, infected with or recovered from COVID-19 (not recorded which).

The chain recombines TRBV2 with TRBJ2-1; 7 bases fit TRBD2. The germline gives CDR1 SNHLY, CDR2 FYNNEI. With 8 bases clipped from V and 0 bases from J, the junction kept 10 bases outside the gene matches. This CDR3 contains 16 residues. For the CDR3, the DNA is TGTGCCAGCCGACCTTCTAGCGGTCGCTCCTACAATGAGCAGTTCTTC. Encoded protein: CASRPSSGRSYNEQFF.

This chain connects TRBV15 to TRBJ1-5, with D uncertain. Trimming left V 0 bases short and J 11 bases short, with 17 bases between. Germline CDR1 and CDR2: LNHNV and YYDKDF (reference sequence). This CDR3 has 15 amino acids. This CDR3 reads CATSRDSGQRITQHF. In DNA form, the CDR3 reads TGTGCCACCAGCAGAGATTCGGGCCAGCGGATCACCCAGCATTTT.

This clone was seen once. This chain joins TRBV5-6 and TRBJ2-7; D perhaps matches TRBD2 (6 bases). Germline lookup yields CDR1 SGHDT and CDR2 YYEEEE. There are 14 residues in the CDR3. Trimming pared 1 base from V and 3 bases from J, leaving 11 bases between. The CDR3 DNA is TGTGCCAGCAGCTTGCTAGCGAGAGGCTACGAGCAGTACTTC. Its protein product is CASSLLARGYEQYF.

This chain links TRBV13 with TRBJ1-6, with D possibly matching TRBD1 (6 bases). Germline V lookup: CDR1 PRHDT, CDR2 FYEKMQ (reference sequence). Trimming pared 5 bases from V and 6 bases from J, leaving 8 bases between. The CDR3 consists of 13 residues. Here the CDR3 reads CASSLRGNSPLHF. The DNA for the CDR3 is TGTGCCAGCAGCCTCAGGGGTAATTCACCCCTCCACTTT.

J is TRBJ1-1 and V is TRBV7-2; D unclear. The V and J ends lost 5 bases and 5 bases respectively, with 18 bases between them. Germline V gene lookup returns CDR1 SGHTA and CDR2 FQGNSA. The CDR3 spans 15 residues. In DNA, the CDR3 is TGTGCCAGCAGCCCCCAGGCGGGAGGAGGTACTGAAGCTTTCTTT. Translated: CASSPQAGGGTEAFF.

The chain joins TRBV5-1 to TRBJ1-1, with D hard to call. This CDR3 contains 14 residues. In germline, CDR1 is SGHRS, CDR2 YFSETQ. V was trimmed by 1 base and J by 3 bases, leaving 10 bases between them. The CDR3, as DNA: TGCGCCAGCAGCTTGTTGGCAGGCGACACTGAAGCTTTCTTT. Its translation: CASSLLAGDTEAFF.

The chain employs TRBV10-3 and TRBJ1-2; D perhaps matches TRBD1 (6 bases). V gave up 10 bases and J gave up 0 bases, with 15 bases separating them. Germline CDR1 ENHRY, CDR2 SYGVKD. This CDR3 contains 14 residues. CDR3 sequence reads: CASQRDNSNYGYTF. The CDR3 coding sequence is TGTGCCAGCCAGAGGGACAATTCTAACTATGGCTACACCTTC.

This clone was seen just once. CDR3 DNA: TGTGCCAGCAGCCCCGCGGCCGGCCGAGAGACCCAGTACTTC. Translated: CASSPAAGRETQYF. V and J are TRBV14 and TRBJ2-5; D is undetermined. Germline V CDR1 and CDR2: SGHDN, FVKESK. Trimming removed 4 bases at V and 4 bases at J, with 13 bases between. The CDR3 consists of 14 residues.

The chain carries TRBV19 and TRBJ1-5; 7 positions agree with TRBD1. Per the germline V gene, CDR1 is LNHDA and CDR2 is SQIVND (reference sequence). The CDR3 covers 17 residues. V lost 11 bases to trimming and J lost 0 bases; unmatched junction nucleotides: 16. The CDR3 spells CASTLYGTVYSNQPQHF. The CDR3 DNA is TGTGCCTCTACGCTTTACGGGACAGTTTATAGCAATCAGCCCCAGCATTTT.

The chain employs TRBV11-3 and TRBJ2-1, with D possibly being TRBD2 (5 bases). CDR1 and CDR2 (germline): SGHNT, YENEEA. The CDR3 has 14 amino acids. Between the trimmed V and J ends, which lost 6 bases and 6 bases, there was a span of 15 bases. The DNA of the CDR3 is TGTGCCAGCAGTACTACAAGAGGGTTCAATGAGCAGTTCTTC. This gives the protein CASSTTRGFNEQFF. Variable domain in full (rest from reference TRBV11-3 and TRBJ2-1): EAGVVQSPRYKIIEKKQPVAFWCNPISGHNTLYWYLQNLGQGPELLIRYENEEAVDDSQLPKDRFSAERLKGVDSTLKIQPAELGDSAVYLCASSTTRGFNEQFFGPGTRLTVL.

The V gene is TRBV21-1, the J gene TRBJ1-5; the DNA was not compared with TRBD1, the D call given in the table. TRBV21-1 constitutes a pseudogene. This CDR3 is built from 18 residues. As DNA, the CDR3 is TGTGCCAGCAGCCTACGGGACAGGACACCATATAGCAATCAGCCCCAGCATTTT. Translating it yields CASSLRDRTPYSNQPQHF.

The chain combines TRBV5-1 with TRBJ2-5; D possibly corresponds to TRBD2 (6 bases). Trimming cost V 6 bases and J 0 bases, with 12 bases left between them. CDR3 length: 14 amino acids. CDR1 is SGHRS and CDR2 is YFSETQ in the germline V gene. The CDR3 loop is CASTQAGYQETQYF. CDR3 in DNA: TGCGCCAGCACCCAAGCGGGCTACCAAGAGACCCAGTACTTC.

The chain combines TRBV27 with TRBJ2-4; 10 positions match TRBD1. Germline V gene sequence: CDR1 MNHEY, CDR2 SMNVEV (reference sequence). The ends lost 5 bases at V and 3 bases at J; junction bases unmatched: 28. The CDR3 is 23 residues long. The CDR3 spells CASSPRHRDRGWVGDSGKNIQYF. The CDR3 DNA sequence: TGTGCCAGCAGTCCCAGACACCGGGACAGGGGATGGGTCGGCGATAGTGGCAAAAACATTCAGTACTTC.

The chain has TRBV6-5 and TRBJ1-6; 7 bases match TRBD1. The trim removed 7 bases at V and 4 bases at J, leaving 4 bases unmatched. This CDR3 spans 14 amino acids. Germline CDR1 MNHEY, CDR2 SVGAGI. The CDR3, as DNA: TGTGCCAGCAACGAGGGGGCGTATAATTCACCCCTCCACTTT. Translating gives CASNEGAYNSPLHF.

The chain couples TRBV7-9 to TRBJ1-2; D might be TRBD1 (5 bases). The CDR3 loop spans 14 amino acids. Germline CDR1 is SEHNR and CDR2 is FQNEAQ (reference sequence). Trimming removed 5 bases from V and 5 bases from J, with 15 bases in between. CDR3 residues: CASSPASGWYGYTF. The DNA of the CDR3 is TGTGCCAGCAGCCCCGCCTCAGGGTGGTATGGCTACACCTTC.

The DNA for the CDR3 is TGCGCCAGCAGCTGGGACAGGGGTTCGGGGGCCAACGTCCTGACTTTC. It translates to CASSWDRGSGANVLTF. The chain has TRBV5-1 and TRBJ2-6; TRBD1 agrees at 10 bases. The V and J ends lost 3 bases and 4 bases, in that order; junction bases with no gene match: 4. From germline, CDR1 is SGHRS and CDR2 YFSETQ. The CDR3 totals 16 residues.

This clone was recorded once. The chain employs TRBV15 and TRBJ2-2; TRBD2 aligns across 9 bases. This CDR3 comprises 18 residues. With 3 bases clipped from V and 3 bases from J, the junction kept 11 bases outside the gene matches. Per germline, CDR1 LNHNV and CDR2 YYDKDF (reference sequence). CDR3 DNA: TGTGCCACCAGCAGTGGAATCGGGCTAGCGGGATACACCGGGGAGCTGTTTTTT. Translation gives CATSSGIGLAGYTGELFF.

J is TRBJ2-7 and V is TRBV2; the match to TRBD2 covers 9 bases. The germline V gene has CDR1 SNHLY and CDR2 FYNNEI. The CDR3 loop spans 14 amino acids. The trim removed 6 bases at V and 5 bases at J, leaving 8 bases unmatched. CDR3 sequence reads: CASRGTGLAHEQYF. The CDR3, as DNA: TGTGCCAGCAGGGGAACGGGACTAGCCCACGAGCAGTACTTC.

The genes are TRBV7-9 and TRBJ2-5; TRBD1 agrees at 8 bases. With V trimmed by 2 bases and J by 4 bases, 6 bases remained unmatched. The length of the CDR3 is 15 residues. The V gene's germline CDR1 is SEHNR and CDR2 FQNEAQ (reference sequence). CDR3 sequence: CASSLSTGETETQYF. CDR3 nucleotides: TGTGCCAGCAGCTTATCGACAGGGGAGACAGAGACCCAGTACTTC.

This sequence joins TRBV27 and TRBJ1-4; 10 bases are a match to TRBD1. The ends lost 3 bases at V and 5 bases at J; junction bases unmatched: 6. Germline values: CDR1 MNHEY, CDR2 SMNVEV (reference sequence). CDR3 length: 16 residues. CDR3 in amino acids: CASSFQPTGGNEKLFF. The CDR3 DNA is TGTGCCAGCAGTTTTCAGCCGACAGGGGGCAATGAAAAACTGTTTTTT. Together with reference TRBV27 and TRBJ1-4, the CDR3 gives the full variable domain: EAQVTQNPRYLITVTGKKLTVTCSQNMNHEYMSWYRQDPGLGLRQIYYSMNVEVTDKGDVPEGYKVSRKEKRNFPLILESPSPNQTSLYFCASSFQPTGGNEKLFFGSGTQLSVL.

A remark on this clone: Other nucleotide sequences from this sample produce the same CDR3. The V gene is TRBV11-3, the J gene TRBJ1-1; D perhaps matches TRBD1 (5 bases). Trimming took 1 base from V and 1 from J, leaving 7 bases between them. Germline values: CDR1 SGHNT, CDR2 YENEEA. The CDR3 consists of 14 residues. DNA for the CDR3: TGTGCCAGCAGCTTAGGGCAGGGGAACACTGAAGCTTTCTTT. Amino acids: CASSLGQGNTEAFF.

The J gene is TRBJ1-1, the V gene TRBV18; 7 positions agree with TRBD1. This CDR3 has 17 residues. The germline CDR1 and CDR2 sequences are KGHSH and LQKENI. The J segment lost 0 bases and the V segment lost 2 bases, leaving 9 bases of the junction unmatched. The CDR3 DNA sequence: TGTGCCAGCTCACCAAGACCGGACAGGTCCCTGAACACTGAAGCTTTCTTT. Translation gives CASSPRPDRSLNTEAFF.

The CDR3 DNA sequence: TGTGCCAGCAGCACTGGGACAGGGCTCGGGGGCTACACCTTC. This encodes CASSTGTGLGGYTF. The V call is TRBV5-6, the J call TRBJ1-2, with 9 bases fitting TRBD1. Per germline, CDR1 SGHDT and CDR2 YYEEEE. V shed 4 bases, J shed 8 bases, and the junction held 9 bases outside the gene matches. This CDR3 is built from 14 residues.

The V gene is TRBV3-1 (or the pseudogene TRBV3-2), the J gene TRBJ1-2; D is unclear. The CDR3 is 15 amino acids. The V gene lost 4 bases and the J gene lost 0 bases, with 12 bases spanning the gap. CDR1 and CDR2 (germline): LGHDT, YNNKEL (reference sequence). CDR3 sequence (DNA): TGTGCCAGCAGCCCAGCGAGAGGAGCTAACTATGGCTACACCTTC. This codes for CASSPARGANYGYTF.

The rearrangement uses TRBV7-9 and TRBJ1-2; 7 bases agree with TRBD1. The CDR3 has 12 residues. Unmatched junction bases numbered 2, after V lost 3 bases and J lost 7 bases. Germline assignment: CDR1 SEHNR and CDR2 FQNEAQ (reference sequence). CDR3 amino acids: CASSFGTVGYTF. The DNA of the CDR3 is TGTGCCAGCAGCTTCGGGACAGTTGGCTACACCTTC.

The chain couples TRBV5-8 to TRBJ2-7, with TRBD2 as a possible D gene (5 bases). In germline, CDR1 is SGHTS, CDR2 YDEGEE. The V end lost 3 bases, the J end lost 2 bases, and 15 bases lay between the germline ends. There are 15 residues in the CDR3. The CDR3 protein is CASSSRDERAYEQYF. In DNA, the CDR3 is TGTGCCAGCAGCTCGAGGGATGAACGGGCCTACGAGCAGTACTTC.

Only one count was recorded for this clone. V usage is TRBV7-9 and J usage is TRBJ1-1; D call uncertain. The CDR3 runs 12 residues. In germline, CDR1 is SEHNR, CDR2 FQNEAQ (reference sequence). Trimming stripped 5 bases from V and 5 bases from J, with 9 bases between. The CDR3 bases are TGTGCCAGCAGCCCCCCCCTTACTGAAGCTTTCTTT. Translating it yields CASSPPLTEAFF. Complete variable domain (other parts from reference TRBV7-9 and TRBJ1-1): DTGVSQNPRHKITKRGQNVTFRCDPISEHNRLYWYRQTLGQGPEFLTYFQNEAQLEKSRLLSDRFSAERPKGSFSTLEIQRTEQGDSAMYLCASSPPLTEAFFGQGTRLTVV.

The chain links TRBV25-1 to TRBJ2-1, with D unresolved. The CDR3 loop spans 15 amino acids. Trimming pared 3 bases from V and 0 bases from J, leaving 9 bases between. Germline V CDR1 and CDR2: MGHDK, SYGVNS. The CDR3 here is CASSERYRSYNEQFF. In DNA, the CDR3 is TGTGCCAGCAGTGAGAGGTACCGCTCCTACAATGAGCAGTTCTTC. Variable domain in full (rest from reference TRBV25-1 and TRBJ2-1): EADIYQTPRYLVIGTGKKITLECSQTMGHDKMYWYQQDPGMELHLIHYSYGVNSTEKGDLSSESTVSRIRTEHFPLTLESARPSHTSQYLCASSERYRSYNEQFFGPGTRLTVL.

The V call is TRBV7-9, the J call TRBJ2-2, with TRBD1 identical over 11 bases. V lost 4 bases, J lost 0 bases, and 1 base stayed unmatched. Germline-derived CDR1 and CDR2 are SEHNR and FQNEAQ (reference sequence). The CDR3 sequence is 16 residues long. CDR3 sequence reads: CASSSGQGANTGELFF. CDR3 DNA sequence: TGTGCCAGCAGCTCGGGACAGGGGGCGAACACCGGGGAGCTGTTTTTT.

This clone showed up just once. This chain joins TRBV6-5 and TRBJ2-5, with 11 bases aligning to TRBD2. The trim removed 6 bases at V and 4 bases at J, leaving 1 base unmatched. The CDR3 has 13 amino acids. CDR1 and CDR2 (germline): MNHEY, SVGAGI. The DNA for the CDR3 is TGTGCCAGCAGGCTAGCGGGAGGAGAGACCCAGTACTTC. It yields the protein CASRLAGGETQYF.